The 9 T cell receptor beta chains below all came from one sample that was sequenced in a study of blood T cell repertoires in COVID-19 (dated by TCRdb to the early 2020s). The method was the immunoSEQ multiplex PCR assay. What TCRdb holds here is the immuneACCESS table cut down to in-frame rearrangements. Part of the clones is not present; checked against another copy, under half of the missing clones reflect an unresolved V gene, and the others are unexplained. This sample lists some 180,000 clones; approximately 80% were detected once. The ten largest clones represent 9.5% to 12% of the sample. The sequencing sample was made of peripheral blood. The receptors were gathered from a woman between 40 and 55 years old with COVID-19, enrolled during active disease.

V is TRBV2 and J is TRBJ2-7; a weak D match, TRBD1 (5 bases). V was cut by 8 bases and J by 2 bases, with 10 bases left in between. CDR3 size: 12 residues. Germline V CDR1 and CDR2: SNHLY, FYNNEI. The CDR3: CASRQSTYEQYF. The DNA of the CDR3 is TGTGCCAGCCGACAGAGTACCTACGAGCAGTACTTC.

This rearrangement joins TRBV24-1 to TRBJ2-3; D gene uncertain. Trimming removed 2 bases at V and 3 bases at J, with 2 bases between. In germline, CDR1 is KGHDR, CDR2 SFDVKD. This CDR3 contains 12 residues. The CDR3 loop is CATSDSTDTQYF. CDR3 DNA sequence: TGTGCCACCAGTGATTCTACAGATACGCAGTATTTT.

The chain joins TRBV5-6 to TRBJ1-2, with 7 bases matching TRBD1. The V and J ends lost 2 bases and 4 bases, in that order; junction bases with no gene match: 8. CDR1 and CDR2 (germline): SGHDT, YYEEEE. This CDR3 spans 15 amino acids. The CDR3 here is CASSFGTVLTYGYTF. The CDR3 nucleotides are TGTGCCAGCAGCTTCGGGACAGTCCTTACCTATGGCTACACCTTC.

The chain carries TRBV6-1 and TRBJ2-7, with D tentatively TRBD1 (5 bases). Trimming took off 5 bases at V and 2 bases at J, with 13 bases between the two ends. Germline V CDR1 and CDR2: MNHNS, SASEGT. This CDR3 is built from 14 residues. The CDR3: CASSSTGSPYEQYF. DNA of the CDR3: TGTGCCAGCAGTTCTACAGGCAGTCCCTACGAGCAGTACTTC.

This clone turned up a few times. The chain links TRBV15 to TRBJ2-1, with a possible D match to TRBD2 (6 bases). Looked up from germline, CDR1 is LNHNV and CDR2 is YYDKDF (reference sequence). V lost 3 bases, J lost 4 bases, and 13 bases lay in between. This CDR3 is built from 15 residues. DNA for the CDR3: TGTGCCACCAGCAGCACCGCCGGGACTTACAATGAGCAGTTCTTC. The encoded protein is CATSSTAGTYNEQFF.

This clone was detected a few times. The rearrangement joins TRBV15 to TRBJ2-1; TRBD1 matches 11 bases. This CDR3 is built from 15 residues. Germline V gives CDR1 LNHNV, CDR2 YYDKDF (reference sequence). After removal of 4 bases from V and 7 bases from J, the junction contained 6 bases not matched to a gene. The DNA for the CDR3 is TGTGCCACCAGCACCGTAGGGACAGGGGGGAATGAGCAGTTCTTC. Translated: CATSTVGTGGNEQFF.

To note about this clone: One end of the junction fails to match germline, which may point to a read error. This rearrangement joins TRBV7-7 to TRBJ2-1, with D perhaps matching TRBD2 (6 bases). The CDR3 has 15 amino acids. Germline CDR1 and CDR2: SSHAT and FNYEAQ (reference sequence). The CDR3 DNA sequence: TGTGCTAGCAGCTTTGGTCTAGGAGGGTCCGGGGAGCAGTTCTTC. The encoded protein is CASSFGLGGSGEQFF.

The chain uses TRBV7-2 and TRBJ1-3, with D uncertain. The germline gives CDR1 SGHTA, CDR2 FQGNSA. The CDR3 loop spans 13 amino acids. Trimming took 4 bases from V and 3 from J, leaving 7 bases between them. The CDR3 DNA is TGTGCCAGCAGCTCTAGTAGTGGAAACACCATATATTTT. Amino acid sequence: CASSSSSGNTIYF.

In this sample, this clone turned up a few times. The sample carries other DNA sequences with the same CDR3. This chain connects TRBV7-9 to TRBJ1-5; D uncertain. Germline V CDR1 and CDR2: SEHNR, FQNEAQ (reference sequence). The V end was cut by 6 bases, the J end by 6 bases, with 15 bases between. The CDR3 length is 14 residues. The CDR3 spells CASSNTGSGQPQHF. CDR3 in DNA: TGTGCCAGCAGTAATACGGGGAGCGGTCAGCCCCAGCATTTT. The full variable domain, rest sourced from reference TRBV7-9 and TRBJ1-5, is DTGVSQNPRHKITKRGQNVTFRCDPISEHNRLYWYRQTLGQGPEFLTYFQNEAQLEKSRLLSDRFSAERPKGSFSTLEIQRTEQGDSAMYLCASSNTGSGQPQHFGDGTRLSIL.